Following are 15 T cell receptor beta chains from one sample sequenced in a study of blood T cells in healthy people across ages. It was with a sample-barcoded 5' primer and a J-beta primer mix that a second PCR of roughly 7 to 12 cycles was run. MiXCR was run by TCRdb on the 5' RACE reads, yielding one entry per CDR3 protein. Among 550,000 to 800,000 distinct CDR3 sequences listed, about 21% were seen once. The sample consisted of blood. These receptors came from a man between 65 and 79 years old in good health.

The chain joins TRBV18 to TRBJ2-5, with D perhaps TRBD2 (6 bases). V lost 3 bases to trimming and J lost 5 bases, with 13 bases between them. The V gene's germline CDR1 is KGHSH and CDR2 LQKENI. The CDR3 covers 14 residues. The DNA for the CDR3 is TGTGCCAGCTCACCGTCTCAGACTAGGGAGACCCAGTACTTC. It yields the protein CASSPSQTRETQYF. Based on the CDR3 plus reference TRBV18 and TRBJ2-5, the full variable domain is NAGVMQNPRHLVRRRGQEARLRCSPMKGHSHVYWYRQLPEEGLKFMVYLQKENIIDESGMPKERFSAEFPKEGPSILRIQQVVRGDSAAYFCASSPSQTRETQYFGPGTRLLVL.

This chain links TRBV20-1 with TRBJ2-7, with 7 bases that match TRBD2. Looked up from germline, CDR1 is DFQATT and CDR2 is SNEGSKA (reference sequence). The CDR3 totals 16 residues. The V and J ends lost 0 bases and 0 bases, in that order; junction bases with no gene match: 8. The CDR3 DNA follows: TGCAGTGCTAGAGATGCGTCGGGCGGGAGCTCCTACGAGCAGTACTTC. Protein: CSARDASGGSSYEQYF.

The chain carries TRBV9 and TRBJ2-2; TRBD1 matches at 8 bases. The V and J ends lost 0 bases and 5 bases, in that order; junction bases with no gene match: 6. The CDR3 loop spans 16 amino acids. Germline CDR1 is SGDLS and CDR2 is YYNGEE. The CDR3 DNA reads as TGTGCCAGCAGCGTAGGACAGGGGACTTCAACCGGGGAGCTGTTTTTT. This sequence encodes CASSVGQGTSTGELFF.

V is TRBV5-6 and J is TRBJ2-5; D is ambiguous. V was clipped by 1 base and J by 2 bases, with 15 bases between them. CDR1 and CDR2 (germline): SGHDT, YYEEEE. The CDR3 sequence is 16 residues long. The CDR3 here is CASSLNLGKLQETQYF. DNA of the CDR3: TGTGCCAGCAGCTTGAATTTAGGCAAGTTACAAGAGACCCAGTACTTC.

Many counts were recorded for this clonotype. The chain joins TRBV9 to TRBJ1-2; D is possibly TRBD1 (5 bases). This CDR3 contains 15 residues. Deletions cut 2 bases from V and 4 bases from J, with 15 bases between. Germline CDR1 is SGDLS and CDR2 is YYNGEE. CDR3: CASSVSTDPSYGYTF. In DNA, the CDR3 is TGTGCCAGCAGCGTCTCGACAGATCCTTCCTATGGCTACACCTTC.

At least ten counts were recorded for this clonotype. J is TRBJ2-2 and V is TRBV24-1; 8 nucleotides align to TRBD1. V was clipped by 3 bases and J by 7 bases; unmatched bases: 12. Germline lookup yields CDR1 KGHDR and CDR2 SFDVKD. The CDR3 is made up of 17 amino acids. For the CDR3, the DNA is TGTGCCACCAGTGATACTACCAGGACAGGGCTTGTCGGGGAGCTGTTTTTT. Translation: CATSDTTRTGLVGELFF.

To note about this clonotype: Mismatch with germline at one junction end may stem from a read error. The chain joins TRBV4-3 to TRBJ2-3; TRBD2 might be the D (5 bases). Per germline, CDR1 LGHNA and CDR2 YSLEER. This CDR3 spans 16 amino acids. The CDR3: CASSPHGVLRTDTQYF. CDR3 bases: TGCGCCAGTAGCCCGCACGGGGTGCTTCGCACAGATACGCAGTATTTT.

The chain recombines TRBV4-3 with TRBJ2-3, with D perhaps assigned TRBD1 or TRBD2 (5 bases each). The CDR3 has 17 residues. Germline CDR1 and CDR2: LGHNA and YSLEER. Trimming shortened V by 0 bases and J by 1 base, and 14 bases separated the two germline ends. The CDR3 sequence is CASSQDLIGGGTDTQYF. DNA of the CDR3: TGCGCCAGCAGCCAAGATCTTATTGGGGGAGGCACAGATACGCAGTATTTT.

This clonotype was seen more than once but under ten times. The chain has TRBV20-1 and TRBJ2-7; 7 bases fit TRBD1. There are 13 residues in the CDR3. Germline CDR1 reads DFQATT; CDR2 reads SNEGSKA (reference sequence). J lost 2 bases, V lost 4 bases, and 5 bases had no gene match. CDR3 DNA sequence: TGCAGTGCTAAGAGGGGGCTTCCCTACGAGCAGTACTTC. Residues: CSAKRGLPYEQYF.

With respect to this clonotype: One end of the junction does not line up with germline, which may come from a read error. The V and J genes are TRBV30 and TRBJ1-1; perhaps TRBD1 as D (6 bases). The CDR3 is 14 residues long. Germline V gene sequence: CDR1 GTSNPN, CDR2 SVGIG (reference sequence). The DNA for the CDR3 is TGTGCCTGGAGTAGAGGACAGCCGAACACTGGAGCTTTCTTT. Its protein product is CAWSRGQPNTGAFF.

This clonotype was seen more than once but under ten times. The chain carries TRBV12-3 or TRBV12-4 and TRBJ2-5; 11 nucleotides line up with TRBD2. The J call is uncertain, as TRBJ2-7 better fits the DNA end. This CDR3 has 18 amino acids. The CDR3 is CASSLDPLSGRGVDEQYF. CDR3 nucleotides: TGTGCCAGCAGTTTAGACCCCCTTAGCGGGAGGGGGGTAGACGAGCAGTACTTC.

This clonotype was seen a few times. The chain has TRBV7-2 and TRBJ2-7, with TRBD2 identical over 13 bases. The germline CDR1 and CDR2 sequences are SGHTA and FQGNSA. V lost 5 bases to trimming and J lost 1 base; unmatched junction nucleotides: 2. This CDR3 has 15 residues. CDR3 sequence reads: CASSKGLAGSYEQYF. CDR3 nucleotide sequence: TGTGCCAGCAGCAAGGGACTAGCGGGGTCCTACGAGCAGTACTTC.

The chain carries TRBV27 and TRBJ2-5; 8 bases agree with TRBD1. The DNA end lines up better with TRBJ2-7; the J call may be wrong. The CDR3 covers 14 residues. Germline V gene sequence: CDR1 MNHEY, CDR2 SMNVEV (reference sequence). The CDR3 reads CASKLQGAGYEQYF. CDR3 coding DNA: TGTGCCAGCAAACTCCAGGGGGCAGGGTACGAGCAGTACTTC.

The sample holds a few counts of this clonotype. J is TRBJ2-5 and V is TRBV3-1; TRBD1 matches at 7 bases. With V trimmed by 7 bases and J by 2 bases, 7 bases remained unmatched. Per germline, CDR1 LGHDT and CDR2 YNNKEL (reference sequence). The CDR3 covers 14 residues. CDR3 coding DNA: TGTGCCAGCACTAACCCGGGACAGCAAGAGACCCAGTACTTC. It codes for CASTNPGQQETQYF.

This clonotype was seen a handful of times. The chain couples TRBV28 to TRBJ2-2; TRBD1 matches at 7 bases. Losses at the gene ends were 3 bases for V and 3 bases for J; bases not matched to a gene: 4. The germline V gene encodes CDR1 MDHEN and CDR2 SYDVKM. The CDR3 has 15 amino acids. CDR3 coding DNA: TGTGCCAGCAGTTTGACAGGGAAAGACACCGGGGAGCTGTTTTTT. Translating it yields CASSLTGKDTGELFF.